The present T cell receptor (beta chain) was sequenced within a study of identical twins. Notes on the study in general: Excess sharing between twins was weaker in beta out-of-frame sequences. Within cord blood, abundant beta clonotypes carried fewer insertions, but memory repertoires showed no such trend. Excess low generation probability was seen in twin-shared out-of-frame alpha sequences.

Carrying unique molecular identifiers, the cDNA also gained a universal primer site through template switching. TCRdb recomputed calls from the 5' RACE reads with MiXCR, one row per CDR3 protein. Among 500,000 or so distinct CDR3 sequences listed, roughly an eighth were seen once. On this clonotype: Its antigen is undetermined.

The germline CDR1 and CDR2 sequences are KGHDR and SFDVKD. J was trimmed by 1 base and V by 5 bases; bases with no gene match: 14. The CDR3 length is 20 residues. These data were also filed under a second study, of yellow fever vaccine responses in identical twins.

Sequencing was performed on CD4+ T cells sorted from blood. The TCR comes from a young woman in good health. The V gene is TRBV24-1, the J gene TRBJ2-5, with TRBD2 matching over 14 bases. This chain's CDR3 is CATSGRGAGLAGGSQETQYF. As DNA, the CDR3 is TGTGCCACCAGTGGTAGAGGAGCTGGACTAGCGGGAGGTTCCCAAGAGACCCAGTACTTC.